These T cell receptor beta chains were read from a single sample in a study of blood T cell repertoires in COVID-19. Profiling relied on immunoSEQ multiplex PCR, and the TCRdb table lists in-frame clones only, not all of them. Among 200,000 to 250,000 clones listed, roughly 86% were seen once. The specimen was peripheral blood. The source is a woman aged 45-65 years with COVID-19, enrolled during active disease. Both conserved end residues are part of each CDR3. The D gene is left open where the match is weak. Clone size is given for some rows only: seen once, a few or many times, or a class if the clone is expanded.

size: NA
V: TRBV5-1
D: NA
J: TRBJ2-7
DNA: TGCGCCAGCAGCTTGTTAAGCGGAAGCTCCTACGAGCAGTACTTC
CDR3: CASSLLSGSSYEQYF

size: NA
V: TRBV7-2
D: TRBD2
J: TRBJ2-1
DNA: TGTGCCAGCAGCTACACTAGCGGGGGGGGCTCGGTAAAGGAGTTCTTC
CDR3: CASSYTSGGGSVKEFF

size: few
V: TRBV11-3
D: NA
J: TRBJ2-2
DNA: TGTGCCAGCAGCTCCCCCGGGACAACTAAATTCATAAACACCGGGGAGCTGTTTTTT
CDR3: CASSSPGTTKFINTGELFF

size: NA
V: TRBV19
D: NA
J: TRBJ1-2
DNA: TGTGCCAGTAAAAAAATTAGAGGCGGCTATGGCTACACCTTC
CDR3: CASKKIRGGYGYTF

size: NA
V: TRBV2
D: NA
J: TRBJ1-5
DNA: TGTGCCAGCAGTGAGAACCGAGGTAGCAATCAGCCCCAGCATTTT
CDR3: CASSENRGSNQPQHF

size: NA
V: TRBV30
D: TRBD1
J: TRBJ1-2
DNA: TGTGCCTGGAGCGGGGGACAGCTACTTTATGGCTACACCTTC
CDR3: CAWSGGQLLYGYTF

size: NA
V: TRBV4-1
D: NA
J: TRBJ1-6
DNA: TGCGCCAGCAGCCAAGAGTCGGGACACCGGGACGCCACCCTCCACTTT
CDR3: CASSQESGHRDATLHF

size: NA
V: TRBV6-1
D: NA
J: TRBJ1-2
DNA: TGTGCCAGCAGTGAAGGAACAAACCTTTATGGCTACACCTTC
CDR3: CASSEGTNLYGYTF

size: NA
V: TRBV12-3/TRBV12-4
D: TRBD2
J: TRBJ2-3
DNA: TGTGCCAGCAGTTACAGCGGGGCGGATACGCAGTATTTT
CDR3: CASSYSGADTQYF

size: NA
V: TRBV18
D: NA
J: TRBJ1-2
DNA: TGTGCCAGCTCACCAAGGCGGGGGTCCCCGGGTGGCTACACCTTC
CDR3: CASSPRRGSPGGYTF

size: NA
V: TRBV5-1
D: TRBD2
J: TRBJ2-3
DNA: TGCGCCAGCAGCCGAATTAGCGGGGGGGCGGATACGCAGTATTTT
CDR3: CASSRISGGADTQYF

size: NA
V: TRBV9
D: NA
J: TRBJ2-3
DNA: TGTGCCAGCACCCTCGATAGCGGAGACCGCACAGATACGCAGTATTTT
CDR3: CASTLDSGDRTDTQYF

size: NA
V: TRBV30
D: TRBD1
J: TRBJ1-6
DNA: TGTGCCTGGAGTACCGACAGGGGTACGGGTAATTCACCCCTCCACTTT
CDR3: CAWSTDRGTGNSPLHF

size: NA
V: TRBV3-1/TRBV3-2
D: TRBD2
J: TRBJ2-7
DNA: TGTGCCAGCAGCCAAGGACTAGCGGGGGCCTACGAGCAGTACTTC
CDR3: CASSQGLAGAYEQYF

size: NA
V: TRBV4-1
D: TRBD2
J: TRBJ2-1
DNA: TGCGCCAGCAGCCAAGAGGGAGCGGGGGGGAGGACCTACAATGAGCAGTTCTTC
CDR3: CASSQEGAGGRTYNEQFF

size: NA
V: TRBV19
D: NA
J: TRBJ1-1
DNA: TGTGCCAGTAGTGCCCAGGGGAACACTGAAGCTTTCTTT
CDR3: CASSAQGNTEAFF

size: NA
V: TRBV5-1
D: NA
J: TRBJ2-2
DNA: TGCGCCAGCAGCTTAGCTGACTTCAACACCGGGGAGCTGTTTTTT
CDR3: CASSLADFNTGELFF

size: NA
V: TRBV3-1/TRBV3-2
D: NA
J: TRBJ1-2
DNA: TGTGCCAGCAGCCAAGAATCGGGGGTCCCAGCCTATGGCTACACCTTC
CDR3: CASSQESGVPAYGYTF

size: NA
V: TRBV9
D: NA
J: TRBJ1-6
DNA: TGTGCCAGCAGCGAGACAGTTGATAATTCACCCCTCCACTTT
CDR3: CASSETVDNSPLHF

size: NA
V: TRBV9
D: NA
J: TRBJ2-2
DNA: TGTGCCAGCAGCGGATCAGGCAGGCCTACCGGGGAGCTGTTTTTT
CDR3: CASSGSGRPTGELFF

size: few
V: TRBV2
D: NA
J: TRBJ2-2
DNA: TGTGCCAGCAGTGATCCGTCCTTGGACAGCTACACCGGGGAGCTGTTTTTT
CDR3: CASSDPSLDSYTGELFF

size: NA
V: TRBV18
D: NA
J: TRBJ2-3
DNA: TGTGCCAGCTCACCGGCCGATACGCAGTATTTT
CDR3: CASSPADTQYF

size: NA
V: TRBV5-1
D: TRBD1
J: TRBJ2-2
DNA: TGCGCCAGCAGCTTTAGGGACAGGGGTACCGGGGAGCTGTTTTTT
CDR3: CASSFRDRGTGELFF

size: NA
V: TRBV29-1
D: TRBD1
J: TRBJ1-1
DNA: TGCAGCGTTGATACAGGGGGCTTTGTCACTGAAGCTTTCTTT
CDR3: CSVDTGGFVTEAFF

size: NA
V: TRBV6-4
D: TRBD2
J: TRBJ2-3
DNA: TGTGCCAGCAGTGTGACTAGCGGGGGACCTGATACGCAGTATTTT
CDR3: CASSVTSGGPDTQYF

size: NA
V: TRBV6-4
D: TRBD2
J: TRBJ2-1
DNA: TGTGCCAGCAGTCGGACTAGCGGGGGGGCCACTGAGCAGTTCTTC
CDR3: CASSRTSGGATEQFF

size: NA
V: TRBV30
D: TRBD1
J: TRBJ1-5
DNA: TGTGCCTGGAGTGTAAAGGAGGGGACAGGGGGCAATCAGCCCCAGCATTTT
CDR3: CAWSVKEGTGGNQPQHF

size: NA
V: TRBV27
D: NA
J: TRBJ2-6
DNA: TGTGCCAGCACCCTAGGTGGGACACTGGTCTCTGGGGCCAACGTCCTGACTTTC
CDR3: CASTLGGTLVSGANVLTF

size: NA
V: TRBV5-1
D: TRBD1
J: TRBJ1-3
DNA: TGCGCCAGCAGCTTGGAACCCGGGACAGGGGGAAACACCATATATTTT
CDR3: CASSLEPGTGGNTIYF

size: NA
V: TRBV15
D: NA
J: TRBJ1-2
DNA: TGTGCCACCAGCAGTGACTTCGACAGGAACTATGGCTACACCTTC
CDR3: CATSSDFDRNYGYTF

size: few
V: TRBV9
D: NA
J: TRBJ2-2
DNA: TGTGCCAGCAGCGTACTACCAACCGGGGAGCTGTTTTTT
CDR3: CASSVLPTGELFF

size: once
V: TRBV11-2
D: TRBD1
J: TRBJ2-5
DNA: TGTGCCAGCAGCTCCAGGGGACAGGGTACGGAGACCCAGTACTTC
CDR3: CASSSRGQGTETQYF

size: NA
V: TRBV19
D: TRBD1
J: TRBJ1-6
DNA: TGTGCCAGTAGCCCAAAAGGGACAGGCGGCGGTTCACCCCTCCACTTT
CDR3: CASSPKGTGGGSPLHF

size: few
V: TRBV9
D: NA
J: TRBJ1-2
DNA: TGTGCCAGCAGCCTACCGACAGTCTATGGCTACACCTTC
CDR3: CASSLPTVYGYTF

size: NA
V: TRBV7-8
D: NA
J: TRBJ1-2
DNA: TGTGCCAGCAGCCCGTCTACGGGAAACGGCTACACCTTC
CDR3: CASSPSTGNGYTF

size: NA
V: TRBV6-5
D: NA
J: TRBJ2-1
DNA: TGTGCCAGCAGTCCCAGGTTTATGGGTAACAATGAGCAGTTCTTC
CDR3: CASSPRFMGNNEQFF

size: NA
V: TRBV28
D: TRBD2
J: TRBJ2-1
DNA: TGTGCCAGTACTAGCGGGGGATATGGTGAGCAGTTCTTC
CDR3: CASTSGGYGEQFF

size: NA
V: TRBV13
D: TRBD2
J: TRBJ2-1
DNA: TGTGCCAGCAGCCCCGCGGGACTAGGATATGGGACTGAGCAGTTCTTC
CDR3: CASSPAGLGYGTEQFF

size: NA
V: TRBV7-2
D: NA
J: TRBJ2-7
DNA: TGTGCCAGCAGCTCACAGGGGACTTACTACGAGCAGTACTTC
CDR3: CASSSQGTYYEQYF

size: few
V: TRBV2
D: NA
J: TRBJ2-2
DNA: TGTGCCAGCAGCGTTACGAACACCGGGGAGCTGTTTTTT
CDR3: CASSVTNTGELFF

size: NA
V: TRBV12-3/TRBV12-4
D: NA
J: TRBJ1-1
DNA: TGTGCCAGCAGTCCACAGGGAACTGAAGCTTTCTTT
CDR3: CASSPQGTEAFF

size: NA
V: TRBV10-3
D: TRBD1
J: TRBJ1-1
DNA: TGTGCCATCAGATACAGGGGGATGAACACTGAAGCTTTCTTT
CDR3: CAIRYRGMNTEAFF

size: NA
V: TRBV10-3
D: NA
J: TRBJ1-1
DNA: TGTGCCATCAGTAACTCAGGGGTCCCTGAAGCTTTCTTT
CDR3: CAISNSGVPEAFF

size: few
V: TRBV2
D: NA
J: TRBJ1-6
DNA: TGTGCCAGTACCGATTGGGGGGGGCAGACCTATAATTCACCCCTCCACTTT
CDR3: CASTDWGGQTYNSPLHF

size: NA
V: TRBV7-9
D: TRBD2
J: TRBJ2-3
DNA: TGTGCCAGCAGCATGCGACTAGCGGGGGTAGGGGATACGCAGTATTTT
CDR3: CASSMRLAGVGDTQYF

size: NA
V: TRBV18
D: TRBD1
J: TRBJ1-2
DNA: TGTGCCAGCTCACCACAGACAGGGTTGGAGTATGGCTACACCTTC
CDR3: CASSPQTGLEYGYTF

size: NA
V: TRBV10-1
D: TRBD2
J: TRBJ2-3
DNA: TGCGCCAGCAGTGAGGGTAGCGGGGATACAGATACGCAGTATTTT
CDR3: CASSEGSGDTDTQYF

size: NA
V: TRBV6-5
D: NA
J: TRBJ1-2
DNA: TGTGCCAGCAGTTCCCCCCCGGGATACTATGGCTACACCTTC
CDR3: CASSSPPGYYGYTF

size: NA
V: TRBV7-2
D: NA
J: TRBJ1-6
DNA: TGTGCCAGCAGCTTAAGGGTCTTCGGGACAACGACTTCACCCCTCCACTTT
CDR3: CASSLRVFGTTTSPLHF

size: NA
V: TRBV13
D: NA
J: TRBJ2-7
DNA: TGTGCCAGCAGCTTTTACGGGGTCTCCTACGAGCAGTACTTC
CDR3: CASSFYGVSYEQYF

size: NA
V: TRBV30
D: NA
J: TRBJ1-2
DNA: TGTGCCTGGAGGGGCCGCGGGGAAAAGGGCGATGGCTACACCTTC
CDR3: CAWRGRGEKGDGYTF

size: NA
V: TRBV11-2
D: NA
J: TRBJ1-2
DNA: TGTGCCAGCAGCTCCTTAAGGCGGGGCAGAAACTATGGCTACACCTTC
CDR3: CASSSLRRGRNYGYTF

size: NA
V: TRBV7-2
D: TRBD1
J: TRBJ1-6
DNA: TGTGCCAGCAGCCAGACAGGGGGCTTGTCACCCCTCCACTTT
CDR3: CASSQTGGLSPLHF

size: few
V: TRBV11-2
D: NA
J: TRBJ2-5
DNA: TGTGCCAGCAGCCGACAGCCGGGCAGCGAGACCCAGTACTTC
CDR3: CASSRQPGSETQYF

size: NA
V: TRBV30
D: TRBD1
J: TRBJ2-3
DNA: TGTGCTTACCGGGACAGGGGAACAGATACGCAGTATTTT
CDR3: CAYRDRGTDTQYF

size: NA
V: TRBV7-9
D: TRBD1
J: TRBJ1-2
DNA: TGTGCCAGCAGCCCATCAGGGGGCCCGAACTATGGCTACACCTTC
CDR3: CASSPSGGPNYGYTF

size: NA
V: TRBV19
D: NA
J: TRBJ2-2
DNA: TGTGCCAGTAGTATCCGGGTCACCGGGGAGCTGTTTTTT
CDR3: CASSIRVTGELFF

size: NA
V: TRBV13
D: TRBD2
J: TRBJ2-4
DNA: TGTGCCAGCAGCATAAACGGGAGGGACATTCAGTACTTC
CDR3: CASSINGRDIQYF

size: NA
V: TRBV5-8
D: NA
J: TRBJ2-3
DNA: TGTGCCAGCAGCTTGGCAGGTGCAGATACGCAGTATTTT
CDR3: CASSLAGADTQYF

size: NA
V: TRBV5-6
D: NA
J: TRBJ2-5
DNA: TGTGCCAGCAGCTCCGTCACAGGTTGGCAAGAGACCCAGTACTTC
CDR3: CASSSVTGWQETQYF